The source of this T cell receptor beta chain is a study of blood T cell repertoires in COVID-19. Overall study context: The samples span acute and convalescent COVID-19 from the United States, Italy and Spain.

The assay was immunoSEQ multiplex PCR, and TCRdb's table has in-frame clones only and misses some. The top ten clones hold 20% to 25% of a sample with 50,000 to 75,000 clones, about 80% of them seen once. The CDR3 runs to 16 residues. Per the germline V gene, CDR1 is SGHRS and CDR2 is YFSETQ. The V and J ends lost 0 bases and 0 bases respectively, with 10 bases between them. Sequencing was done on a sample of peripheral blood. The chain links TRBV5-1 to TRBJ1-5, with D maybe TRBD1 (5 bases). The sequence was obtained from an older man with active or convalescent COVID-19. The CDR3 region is CASSLGGDPSNQPQHF. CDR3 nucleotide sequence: TGCGCCAGCAGCTTGGGGGGCGACCCTAGCAATCAGCCCCAGCATTTT.